This T cell receptor beta chain was captured by sequencing in a study of T cell repertoires in cytomegalovirus infection. Study background: Both a matching HLA type and CMV infection were indicated by public TCR beta signatures.

The CDR3 consists of 11 residues. The V and J ends lost 6 bases and 14 bases respectively, with 11 bases between them. Germline lookup yields CDR1 MNHNS and CDR2 SASEGT. MiXCR, applied by TCRdb to the reads, yields one record per CDR3 protein. Here the sample spans around 310,000 distinct CDR3 sequences, 17% being singletons. Points from the study as a whole: HLA-C-restricted TCR beta clonotypes specific for CMV led the ex vivo response.

For this clonotype: Its antigen is unknown. This clone may be a read error of a much larger clone one base away. Because it lacks the conserved phenylalanine or tryptophan at the end, this CDR3 is likely a read error.

The sequence derives from a human donor in good health (CMV status not recorded). Some clones in this sample may be carry-over from other donors' samples. Sequenced material: PBMCs. The genes are TRBV6-1 and TRBJ1-6; D gene unclear. CDR3 bases: TGTGCCAGCAGCGCGGGTCCGGCCCTCCACATT. This sequence encodes CASSAGPALHI.